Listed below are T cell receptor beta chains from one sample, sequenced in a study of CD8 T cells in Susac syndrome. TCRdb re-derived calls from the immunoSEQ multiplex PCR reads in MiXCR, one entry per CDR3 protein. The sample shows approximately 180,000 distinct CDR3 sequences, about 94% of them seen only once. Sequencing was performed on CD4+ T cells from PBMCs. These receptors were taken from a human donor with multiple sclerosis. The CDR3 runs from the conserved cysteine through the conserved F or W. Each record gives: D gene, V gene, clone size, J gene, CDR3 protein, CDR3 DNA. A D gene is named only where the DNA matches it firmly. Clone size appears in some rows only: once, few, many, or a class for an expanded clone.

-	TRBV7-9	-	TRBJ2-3	CASTRTDTQYF	TGTGCCAGCACCCGCACAGATACGCAGTATTTT
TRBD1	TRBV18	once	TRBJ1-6	CASSPFQGADNSPLHF	TGTGCCAGCTCACCGTTCCAGGGGGCTGATAATTCACCCCTCCACTTT
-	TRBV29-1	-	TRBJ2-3	CSVDERTLTDTQYF	TGCAGCGTGGACGAGCGGACCCTCACAGATACGCAGTATTTT
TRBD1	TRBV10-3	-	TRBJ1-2	CATGQVDGYTF	TGTGCCACCGGACAGGTTGATGGCTACACCTTC
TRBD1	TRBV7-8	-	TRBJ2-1	CASTQRPGTVKDNEQFF	TGTGCCAGCACCCAACGTCCCGGGACAGTAAAGGACAATGAGCAGTTCTTC
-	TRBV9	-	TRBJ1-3	CASSVELGSSGNTIYF	TGTGCCAGCAGCGTAGAACTCGGTAGCTCTGGAAACACCATATATTTT
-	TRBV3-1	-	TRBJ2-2	CASSQVGLGYGELFF	TGTGCCAGCAGCCAAGTCGGGCTGGGGTACGGGGAGCTGTTTTTT
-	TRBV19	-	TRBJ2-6	CASSGQDPHSGANVLTF	TGTGCCAGTAGTGGCCAGGATCCACACTCTGGGGCCAACGTCCTGACTTTC
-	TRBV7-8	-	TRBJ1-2	CASSLFAREGGYTF	TGTGCCAGCAGCTTATTTGCCAGGGAGGGTGGCTACACCTTC
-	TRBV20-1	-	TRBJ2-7	CSARGQGRGSYEQYF	TGCAGTGCTAGGGGCCAAGGCAGGGGTTCATACGAGCAGTACTTC
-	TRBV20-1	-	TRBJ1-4	CSAPDTGKKGEKLFF	TGCAGTGCTCCCGATACCGGGAAGAAAGGGGAAAAACTGTTTTTT
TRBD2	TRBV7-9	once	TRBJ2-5	CASTPGGGRQETQYF	TGTGCCAGCACTCCTGGCGGGGGGAGGCAAGAGACCCAGTACTTC
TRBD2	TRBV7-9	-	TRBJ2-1	CASSHGSGGPNEQFF	TGTGCCAGCAGCCACGGGAGCGGGGGACCCAATGAGCAGTTCTTC
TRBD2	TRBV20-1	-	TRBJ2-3	CSAQLAGVIDTQYF	TGCAGTGCGCAACTAGCGGGGGTTATAGATACGCAGTATTTT
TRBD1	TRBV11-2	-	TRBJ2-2	CASSTRQGASTGELFF	TGTGCCAGCAGCACAAGACAGGGGGCGTCCACCGGGGAGCTGTTTTTT
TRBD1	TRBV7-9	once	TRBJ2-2	CASTRQGGTGELFF	TGTGCCAGCACCCGACAGGGCGGCACCGGGGAGCTGTTTTTT
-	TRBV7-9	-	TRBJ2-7	CASSSGQYYEQYF	TGTGCCAGCAGCTCCGGACAGTACTACGAGCAGTACTTC
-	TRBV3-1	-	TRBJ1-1	CASSHATAFEAFF	TGTGCCAGCAGCCATGCTACAGCTTTTGAAGCTTTCTTT
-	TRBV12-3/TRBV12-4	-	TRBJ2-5	CASSFSSGRGETQYF	TGTGCCAGCAGTTTTTCCTCGGGGCGGGGTGAGACCCAGTACTTC
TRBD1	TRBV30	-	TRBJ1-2	CAWSASAGTGAYYGYTF	TGTGCCTGGAGTGCCTCAGCCGGGACAGGGGCCTACTATGGCTACACCTTC
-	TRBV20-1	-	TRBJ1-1	CSANRLGFTEAFF	TGCAGTGCAAACCGGTTGGGTTTCACTGAAGCTTTCTTT
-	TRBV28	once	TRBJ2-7	CASSSSGGALYSYEQYF	TGTGCCAGCAGTTCCTCAGGGGGGGCATTATACTCCTACGAGCAGTACTTC
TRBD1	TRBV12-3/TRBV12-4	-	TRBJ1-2	CASRGGQGNGYTF	TGTGCCAGCAGGGGGGGACAGGGAAATGGCTACACCTTC
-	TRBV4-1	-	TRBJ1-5	CASSQDQVEQPQHF	TGCGCCAGCAGCCAAGATCAGGTTGAACAGCCCCAGCATTTT
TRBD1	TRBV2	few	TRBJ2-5	CASRDRGETQYF	TGTGCCAGCAGGGACAGGGGTGAGACCCAGTACTTC
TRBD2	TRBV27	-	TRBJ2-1	CASSRGGGRYNEQFF	TGTGCCAGCAGTCGGGGCGGGGGGAGGTACAATGAGCAGTTCTTC
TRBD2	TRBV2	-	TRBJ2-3	CASSEVVGLGSTDTQYF	TGTGCCAGCAGTGAAGTGGTAGGACTAGGAAGCACAGATACGCAGTATTTT
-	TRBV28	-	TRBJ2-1	CASLKGGSYNEQFF	TGTGCCAGCCTCAAAGGCGGATCCTACAATGAGCAGTTCTTC
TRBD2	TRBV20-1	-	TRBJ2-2	CSAFPGGLAGTGELFF	TGCAGTGCCTTCCCGGGGGGTCTAGCTGGGACCGGGGAGCTGTTTTTT
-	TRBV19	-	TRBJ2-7	CASSGRTGYEQYF	TGTGCCAGTAGTGGACGGACTGGCTACGAGCAGTACTTC
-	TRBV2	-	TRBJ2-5	CASSELGFNQETQYF	TGTGCCAGCAGTGAATTAGGGTTCAACCAAGAGACCCAGTACTTC
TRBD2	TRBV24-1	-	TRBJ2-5	CATSITSGGQETQYF	TGTGCCACCAGTATAACTAGCGGGGGCCAAGAGACCCAGTACTTC
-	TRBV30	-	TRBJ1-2	CAWSAGGYGYTF	TGTGCCTGGAGTGCCGGGGGCTATGGCTACACCTTC
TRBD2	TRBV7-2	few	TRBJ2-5	CASSPSGMQETQYF	TGTGCCAGCAGTCCTAGCGGGATGCAAGAGACCCAGTACTTC
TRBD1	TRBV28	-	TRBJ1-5	CASTPPDRGGWQPQHF	TGTGCCAGCACCCCACCGGACAGGGGAGGGTGGCAGCCCCAGCATTTT
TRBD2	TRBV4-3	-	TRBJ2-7	CASSQGTGGVAYEQYF	TGCGCCAGCAGCCAAGGGACGGGAGGGGTCGCCTACGAGCAGTACTTC
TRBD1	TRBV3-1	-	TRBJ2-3	CASRDRGQTDTQYF	TGTGCCAGCAGGGACAGGGGGCAAACAGATACGCAGTATTTT
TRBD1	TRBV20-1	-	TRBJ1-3	CSARGQAHSGNTIYF	TGCAGTGCTCGGGGACAGGCTCACTCTGGAAACACCATATATTTT
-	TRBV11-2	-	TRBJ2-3	CASSLEGPTQYF	TGTGCCAGCAGCTTAGAAGGCCCAACGCAGTATTTT
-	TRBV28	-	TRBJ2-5	CASTYRGGETQYF	TGTGCCAGCACCTACCGGGGTGGAGAGACCCAGTACTTC
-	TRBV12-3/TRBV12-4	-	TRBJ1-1	CASSLTGPGTEAFF	TGTGCCAGCAGTTTAACAGGGCCGGGCACTGAAGCTTTCTTT
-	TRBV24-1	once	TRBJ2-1	CATGGFDEQFF	TGTGCCACGGGGGGTTTCGATGAGCAGTTCTTC
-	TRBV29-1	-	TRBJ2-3	CSVVKNSGTQYF	TGCAGCGTTGTGAAGAACAGCGGTACGCAGTATTTT
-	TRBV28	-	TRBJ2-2	CASSLPNTGELFF	TGTGCCAGCAGTTTACCTAACACCGGGGAGCTGTTTTTT
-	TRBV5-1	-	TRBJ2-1	CASSLDPRGAEYEQFF	TGCGCCAGCAGCTTGGACCCTCGGGGGGCTGAGTATGAGCAGTTCTTC
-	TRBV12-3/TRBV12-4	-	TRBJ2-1	CASTVQGGIYNEQFF	TGTGCCAGCACGGTTCAAGGGGGGATATACAATGAGCAGTTCTTC
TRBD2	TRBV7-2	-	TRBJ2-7	CASSLGLGLAKGGEQYF	TGTGCCAGCAGCCTGGGATTAGGACTAGCGAAAGGGGGCGAGCAGTACTTC
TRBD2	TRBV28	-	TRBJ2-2	CASRGSGGRTGELFF	TGTGCCAGCAGAGGGAGCGGGGGGCGCACCGGGGAGCTGTTTTTT
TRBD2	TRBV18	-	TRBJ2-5	CASSPGTRETQYF	TGTGCCAGCTCACCAGGGACTAGAGAGACCCAGTACTTC
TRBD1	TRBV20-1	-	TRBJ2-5	CSASGRGLETQYF	TGCAGTGCTAGCGGCAGGGGGTTAGAGACCCAGTACTTC
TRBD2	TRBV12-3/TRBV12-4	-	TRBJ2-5	CASSPYRAGEGTQYF	TGTGCCAGCAGTCCCTACCGTGCGGGAGAGGGGACCCAGTACTTC
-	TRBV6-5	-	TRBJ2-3	CASSYSAAGPLSTDTQYF	TGTGCCAGCAGTTACTCAGCCGCGGGACCCCTGAGCACAGATACGCAGTATTTT
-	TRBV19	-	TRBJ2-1	CATEIVAWGGYEQFF	TGTGCCACGGAAATTGTAGCCTGGGGTGGCTATGAGCAGTTCTTC
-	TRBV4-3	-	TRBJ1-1	CASSQGTWGRAFF	TGCGCCAGCAGCCAAGGAACTTGGGGGAGAGCTTTCTTT
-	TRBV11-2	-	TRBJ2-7	CASTTAYEQYF	TGTGCCAGCACCACGGCGTACGAGCAGTACTTC